The present T cell receptor beta chain was sequenced within a study of T cell repertoires in cytomegalovirus infection. MiXCR was run by TCRdb on the reads, yielding one entry per CDR3 protein. The sample has roughly 110,000 distinct CDR3 sequences, about 30% seen once; the top ten hold 40% to 45%. Trimming took 2 bases from V and 2 from J, leaving 4 bases between them. The CDR3 runs to 13 residues. CDR1 and CDR2 (germline): SEHNR, FQNEAQ (reference sequence). This clonotype was seen at least ten times. Its matching antigen is unknown. Sample: CD8+ T cells from cultured PBMCs, taken from culture after CMV antigen stimulation. The clonotype was recovered from a human donor in good health (CMV status not recorded). Some clones in this sample may be carry-over from other donors' samples. This sequence joins TRBV7-9 and TRBJ2-1, with unresolved D. In nucleotides, the CDR3 is TGTGCCAGCAGCTTAATGACCTACAATGAGCAGTTCTTC. This translates into CASSLMTYNEQFF.